The sequence of this T cell receptor beta chain was determined in a study of CD8+ T cells in alopecia areata. Study at large: Patients took tofacitinib for 6 to 18 months, followed by 6 drug-free months.

Findings of the study overall: Higher clonality than in normal scalp was seen in lesional scalp, especially alopecia totalis/universalis.

Of note for this clone: Its antigen is not identified.

V was pared by 4 bases and J by 3 bases, with 8 bases between. The CDR3 consists of 13 residues. Germline loops: CDR1 SGHRS, CDR2 YFSETQ. RNA, once extracted, was reverse transcribed into cDNA for use as the sequencing template. Repertoires were generated with immunoSEQ multiplex PCR, while TCRdb's copy carries only in-frame clones and drops some. The repertoire has around 140,000 clones, around 47% of them found once; the top ten carry less than 8%. The V and J genes are TRBV5-1 and TRBJ2-1; D possibly corresponds to TRBD1 (6 bases). The sequence came from a human donor with alopecia areata. The sample comprised CD4+ T cells sorted from blood. In DNA, the CDR3 is TGCGCCAGCAGCCCACAGGGCTACAATGAGCAGTTCTTC. Residues: CASSPQGYNEQFF.